The 5 T cell receptor beta chains presented below share a single source sample, sequenced in a study of tumor-infiltrating lymphocytes in primary liver carcinoma. cDNA specific to TCR beta was made from about 550 ng of total RNA, with a constant-region primer employed for priming. Employing slightly modified ARM-PCR, three nested multiplex PCR rounds were run, and these gave rise to the TCR beta libraries. The study ran its first two PCR rounds for roughly 10 cycles each, using TRBV1-TRBV30 forward primers and a C-beta reverse primer. TCRdb called the multiplex PCR reads again in MiXCR, with one record for every CDR3 protein. Here the sample spans 150,000 to 200,000 distinct CDR3 sequences, about two thirds being singletons. Out of unsorted whole blood came the blood RNA, and germline DNA was extracted as well. The sample taken for sequencing was peripheral blood. The origin of the receptors is a woman aged 55-70 years with primary liver carcinoma and hepatitis B virus infection.

The V call is TRBV11-3, the J call TRBJ2-1, with a possible D match to TRBD2 (6 bases). Germline V gene sequence: CDR1 SGHNT, CDR2 YENEEA. V lost 8 bases and J 4 bases, leaving 21 bases between the germline ends. The CDR3 spans 16 residues. The CDR3 protein is CASGVSGNSGYNEQFF. Written as DNA, the CDR3 is TGTGCCAGCGGCGTCTCCGGGAATAGCGGTTACAATGAGCAGTTCTTC.

This clonotype was seen repeatedly, ten times or more. J is TRBJ2-7 and V is TRBV10-3; weak D call: TRBD2 (5 bases). V shed 6 bases and J shed 5 bases, with 11 bases lying between them. The CDR3 loop spans 12 amino acids. Germline CDR1 is ENHRY and CDR2 is SYGVKD. The CDR3: CAIRRAEDEQYF. In DNA form, the CDR3 reads TGTGCCATCAGGCGGGCTGAGGACGAGCAGTACTTC.

This clonotype showed up many times. The chain combines TRBV4-1 with TRBJ1-2; D is ambiguous. The CDR3 is 13 amino acids. Germline loops: CDR1 MGHRA, CDR2 YSYEKL. Trimming removed 0 bases at V and 4 bases at J, with 6 bases between. CDR3 amino acids: CASSQEVGYGYTF. CDR3 sequence (DNA): TGCGCCAGCAGCCAAGAAGTGGGCTATGGCTACACCTTC.

This clonotype has only a few counts. A clone one base away is much larger, so this may be a read error. The V gene is TRBV6-5, the J gene TRBJ1-1; TRBD1 is a possible D gene (6 bases). Trimming left V 6 bases short and J 2 bases short, with 10 bases between. The CDR3 sequence is 13 residues long. Germline CDR1 is MNHEY and CDR2 is SVGAGI. The CDR3 spells CASSRDTNTEAFF. The CDR3 DNA reads as TGTGCCAGCAGCCGGGACACCAACACTGAAGCTTTCTTT.

In regard to this clonotype: At one boundary the junction diverges from the germline segment, which might be a read error. The CDR3 reads CASSLHPNTWELIF. The CDR3 region has the DNA TGTGCCAGCAGCTTACACCCGAACACCTGGGAGCTGATTTTT. This chain connects TRBV11-2 to TRBJ2-2, with D possibly being TRBD2 (5 bases). Per the germline V gene, CDR1 is SGHAT and CDR2 is FQNNGV. The CDR3 extends over 14 amino acids.